The 7 T cell receptor beta chains presented below share a single source sample, sequenced in a study of shared clonotypes between healthy human individuals. Clones were sequenced by immunoSEQ multiplex PCR, and TCRdb holds only the in-frame ones, with some missing. The data contain around 500,000 clones, around three quarters of them singletons. The sample comprised PBMCs. All receptors derive from a woman in her 40s in good health. Some clones in this sample may be carry-over from other donors' samples.

The chain joins TRBV7-6 to TRBJ1-4; the D gene is possibly TRBD1 (6 bases). Germline V gene data show CDR1 as SGHVS and CDR2 as FNYEAQ. V dropped 0 bases and J dropped 7 bases, with 15 bases sitting between them. CDR3 length: 16 amino acids. The CDR3 spells CASSLAPGGIGEKLFF. The CDR3 nucleotides read TGTGCCAGCAGCTTAGCGCCGGGGGGCATAGGTGAAAAACTGTTTTTT.

This rearrangement joins TRBV2 to TRBJ2-5, with D perhaps given as TRBD1 or TRBD2 (6 bases each). Trimming took 11 bases from V and 2 from J, leaving 15 bases between them. Germline V lookup: CDR1 SNHLY, CDR2 FYNNEI. This CDR3 has 13 residues. The chain's CDR3 is CAARRGGQETQYF. The CDR3 DNA is TGTGCCGCTCGCAGGGGAGGACAAGAGACCCAGTACTTC.

The CDR3 DNA reads TGTGCCAGCAGTCCTCAGACTAGCGGGAGGGTAAGCACAGATACGCAGTATTTT. This sequence encodes CASSPQTSGRVSTDTQYF. This chain uses TRBV27 with TRBJ2-3; 14 bases align to TRBD2. The CDR3 consists of 18 residues. CDR1 and CDR2 from the germline V gene are MNHEY and SMNVEV (reference sequence). Trimming took 5 bases from V and 0 from J; bases not matched to a gene: 7.

Concerning this clone: Other DNA sequences in the sample encode the same CDR3. The rearrangement uses TRBV7-3 and TRBJ2-1, with 11 bases fitting TRBD2. Germline CDR1 is SGHTA and CDR2 is FQGTGA. The CDR3 has 16 amino acids. With V trimmed by 4 bases and J by 3 bases, 5 bases remained unmatched. The CDR3 nucleotides read TGTGCCAGCAGCTCCACCGGGACTAGCGGCTACAATGAGCAGTTCTTC. The encoded protein is CASSSTGTSGYNEQFF.

The CDR3 spells CASSITGTSTDTQYF. CDR3 DNA: TGTGCCAGTAGTATAACCGGGACTAGTACAGATACGCAGTATTTT. The rearrangement links TRBV19 to TRBJ2-3; 8 positions match TRBD2. V gave up 2 bases and J gave up 3 bases; unmatched junction bases: 4. The CDR3 length is 15 residues. The V gene's germline CDR1 is LNHDA and CDR2 SQIVND (reference sequence).

This clone has a handful of counts. The CDR3 DNA reads as TGTGCCAGCACCCCGCTAGGGCGGTCCTACGAGCAGTACTTC. It yields the protein CASTPLGRSYEQYF. The rearrangement uses TRBV2 and TRBJ2-7; D remains ambiguous. CDR3 size: 14 residues. Trimming shortened V by 7 bases and J by 1 base, and 14 bases separated the two germline ends. Germline lookup yields CDR1 SNHLY and CDR2 FYNNEI.

This chain joins TRBV18 and TRBJ2-7; TRBD2 matches 11 bases. Trimming removed 6 bases from V and 0 bases from J; junction bases left unmatched: 4. Germline V gene sequence: CDR1 KGHSH, CDR2 LQKENI. CDR3 size: 15 residues. This CDR3 reads CASSPTSGASYEQYF. In DNA, the CDR3 is TGTGCCAGCTCTCCGACTAGCGGGGCCTCCTACGAGCAGTACTTC.